Shown below are 15 T cell receptor beta chains from a single sample sequenced in a study of T cell repertoires in cytomegalovirus infection. Using its own MiXCR run on the reads, TCRdb lists one record per CDR3 protein. The sample has roughly 500,000 distinct CDR3 sequences, roughly 10% seen once. Sequences were obtained from PBMCs. The source of these receptors is a human donor in good health (CMV status not recorded). Some clones in this sample may be carry-over from other donors' samples.

Many counts were recorded for this clonotype. The chain links TRBV19 to TRBJ2-5, with D unclear. The CDR3 sequence is 17 residues long. V lost 5 bases to trimming and J lost 1 base, with 20 bases between them. Germline-derived CDR1 and CDR2 are LNHDA and SQIVND (reference sequence). The chain's CDR3 is CASSPLTPFQGQETQYF. The CDR3 DNA sequence: TGTGCCAGTAGTCCGTTGACCCCTTTCCAAGGCCAAGAGACCCAGTACTTC. The whole variable domain, filled in from reference TRBV19 and TRBJ2-5, reads DGGITQSPKYLFRKEGQNVTLSCEQNLNHDAMYWYRQDPGQGLRLIYYSQIVNDFQKGDIAEGYSVSREKKESFPLTVTSAQKNPTAFYLCASSPLTPFQGQETQYFGPGTRLLVL.

The sample holds a few counts of this clonotype. J is TRBJ2-3 and V is TRBV4-2; D may be TRBD1 or TRBD2 (5 bases each). Trimming pared 0 bases from V and 4 bases from J, leaving 11 bases between. Germline V lookup: CDR1 LGHNA, CDR2 YNFKEQ. The CDR3 has 15 amino acids. CDR3 in DNA: TGTGCCAGCAGCCAAGATGGGGGACGACCAGATACGCAGTATTTT. The encoded protein is CASSQDGGRPDTQYF.

The chain has TRBV20-1 and TRBJ2-1, with TRBD2 matching over 11 bases. This CDR3 has 14 amino acids. With 2 bases clipped from V and 8 bases from J, the junction kept 5 bases outside the gene matches. The germline CDR1 and CDR2 sequences are DFQATT and SNEGSKA (reference sequence). CDR3 region: CSARTSGSGYEQFF. In nucleotides, the CDR3 is TGCAGTGCTAGAACTAGCGGGAGTGGGTATGAGCAGTTCTTC.

This clonotype was recorded many times. The chain carries TRBV7-2 and TRBJ2-2; no clear D gene. Germline CDR1 SGHTA, CDR2 FQGNSA. The CDR3 totals 13 residues. Trimming took off 1 base at V and 7 bases at J, with 7 bases between the two ends. The CDR3 reads CASSLETLGELFF. CDR3 bases: TGTGCCAGCAGCTTAGAGACCCTCGGGGAGCTGTTTTTT.

This clonotype was seen a few times. The chain combines TRBV28 with TRBJ2-1; possible D gene TRBD2, 5 bases. The CDR3 consists of 13 residues. CDR1 MDHEN and CDR2 SYDVKM come from the germline V gene. V lost 3 bases and J lost 5, with 8 bases in between. CDR3 coding DNA: TGTGCCAGCAGTTTCGGGAACGACAATGAGCAGTTCTTC. Its translation is CASSFGNDNEQFF.

The chain couples TRBV7-9 to TRBJ2-1; TRBD1 might be the D (5 bases). The CDR3 has 14 amino acids. In germline, CDR1 is SEHNR, CDR2 FQNEAQ (reference sequence). V lost 0 bases and J 7 bases, leaving 10 bases between the germline ends. In DNA, the CDR3 is TGTGCCAGCAGCTTAGCCTCGACAGCGAATGAGCAGTTCTTC. Protein: CASSLASTANEQFF.

This clonotype turned up a few times. The DNA of the CDR3 is TGTGCCTGGAGTAAGAACACTGAAGCTTTCTTT. It is translated as CAWSKNTEAFF. V and J are TRBV30 and TRBJ1-1; D gene uncertain. Germline CDR1 and CDR2: GTSNPN and SVGIG (reference sequence). V was clipped by 2 bases and J by 1 base, with 2 bases between them. This CDR3 comprises 11 residues. The variable domain in full, completed from reference TRBV30 and TRBJ1-1, reads SQTIHQWPATLVQPVGSPLSLECTVEGTSNPNLYWYRQAAGRGLQLLFYSVGIGQISSEVPQNLSASRPQDRQFILSSKKLLLSDSGFYLCAWSKNTEAFFGQGTRLTVV.

This clonotype was seen ten or more times. This sequence joins TRBV19 and TRBJ1-1; D gene ambiguous. Trimming pared 4 bases from V and 6 bases from J, leaving 18 bases between. Germline CDR1 reads LNHDA; CDR2 reads SQIVND (reference sequence). The CDR3 extends over 15 amino acids. The CDR3 nucleotides are TGTGCCAGTAGTAACGGACGCGGTCGCTCAGCTGAAGCTTTCTTT. It is translated as CASSNGRGRSAEAFF.

This clonotype appeared many times. The chain combines TRBV6-5 with TRBJ1-1; TRBD1 agrees at 9 bases. Germline assignment: CDR1 MNHEY and CDR2 SVGAGI. The CDR3 has 12 residues. J was trimmed by 11 bases and V by 4 bases; bases with no gene match: 5. In DNA form, the CDR3 reads TGTGCCAGCAGTTGGGACAGGGTCTCGGCTTTCTTT. This sequence encodes CASSWDRVSAFF.

This clonotype was observed a few times. The chain joins TRBV4-2 to TRBJ1-2; TRBD1 might be the D (5 bases). CDR3 length equals 12 residues. Trimming left V 4 bases short and J 8 bases short, with 11 bases between. CDR1 LGHNA and CDR2 YNFKEQ come from the germline V gene. The CDR3 DNA reads as TGTGCCAGCAGCCTAGACAGCGACGGCTACACCTTC. Translating it yields CASSLDSDGYTF.

This clonotype was observed at least ten times. The genes are TRBV7-9 and TRBJ2-1; the D call may be TRBD1 or TRBD2 (5 bases each). The CDR3 is 17 residues long. CDR1 and CDR2 from the germline V gene are SEHNR and FQNEAQ (reference sequence). V lost 2 bases and J 0 bases, leaving 14 bases between the germline ends. The CDR3 sequence is CASSLSSGASSYNEQFF. The CDR3 DNA follows: TGTGCCAGCAGCTTATCGTCCGGGGCCAGCTCCTACAATGAGCAGTTCTTC.

This clonotype was seen ten or more times. The rearrangement uses TRBV6-6 and TRBJ1-6; no clear D. The CDR3 contains 14 residues. Germline V gene sequence: CDR1 MNHNY, CDR2 SVGAGI (reference sequence). Trimming took 6 bases from V and 10 from J, leaving 16 bases between them. The CDR3 loop is CASSLPSLESPLHF. For the CDR3, the DNA is TGTGCCAGCAGCCTCCCCTCTCTGGAGTCACCCCTCCACTTT.

This clonotype was observed many times. The chain has TRBV12-3 or TRBV12-4 and TRBJ1-3; 8 nucleotides match TRBD1. Trimming cost V 6 bases and J 2 bases; bases outside gene matches: 3. This CDR3 has 14 amino acids. CDR3 DNA sequence: TGTGCCAGCAGACTGACAGGGGCTGGAAACACCATATATTTT. Translating it yields CASRLTGAGNTIYF.

This clonotype was recorded at least ten times. V gene TRBV7-9 combines with J gene TRBJ1-2, with TRBD1 identical over 7 bases. The V gene's germline CDR1 is SEHNR and CDR2 FQNEAQ (reference sequence). This CDR3 is built from 17 residues. The J segment lost 3 bases and the V segment lost 2 bases, leaving 12 bases of the junction unmatched. This CDR3 is CASSLLGQQTVYYGYTF. The CDR3 DNA sequence: TGTGCCAGCAGCTTACTGGGACAGCAGACTGTATACTATGGCTACACCTTC.

Many counts were recorded for this clonotype. The chain joins TRBV6-5 to TRBJ2-1; D tentatively reads TRBD1 or TRBD2 (5 bases each). Germline assignment: CDR1 MNHEY and CDR2 SVGAGI. The CDR3 consists of 16 residues. The V end lost 2 bases, the J end lost 8 bases, and 19 bases lay between the germline ends. CDR3 nucleotide sequence: TGTGCCAGCAGTTACGCGCTTGGGGACGGTGCGTATGAGCAGTTCTTC. This gives the protein CASSYALGDGAYEQFF.